What follows describes a single T cell receptor (beta chain). It has no known antigen specificity. One base away there is no much larger clone; base qualities are not given. This entry is derived from a study of blood T cells in healthy people across ages (dated by TCRdb to the mid-2010s). Context from the whole study: In model experiments, template switching captured about one uniquely barcoded TCR beta cDNA molecule for every two T cells. To avoid experimental bias, donors of different ages were spread randomly across the sequencing lanes. Using deep sequencing normalized with unique cDNA molecular identifiers, the study measured how TCR beta repertoire diversity changes with age. Four age groups were formed from the donors: young (average 16 years), middle-aged (more than 35), aged (62) and long-lived (less than 85). For two donors (one aged 18 to 29 and one aged 80 or older), the study analyzed two additional independent replicas of 1 million unique cDNA reads from the same blood draw. The paper as a whole reports these results and caveats: Total diversity estimates from one million sequenced T cells were considered lower bounds and underestimates. As age increased, observed TCR beta diversity per million T cells dropped in a roughly linear way, and a significant reduction was already evident by age around 41. The percentage of naive T cells measured by flow cytometry correlated strongly with observed TCR beta diversity. The long-lived group showed more naive CD4+ T cells, fewer expanded clones and increased TCR diversity than the aged group, suggesting age selection. Donor CMV infection status was unknown, potentially confounding age-related changes in expanded clonotypes. Conclusive comparison of naive and antigen-experienced compartments was prevented by the profiling of bulk unsorted PBMCs.

From the cysteine up to the phenylalanine, the CDR3 has a length of 13 residues. The entry retains the CDR3 DNA only, 39 bases that are in frame from base 1. The V and J ends are trimmed by 4 bases and 5 bases, leaving 10 bases between them. CDR1 and CDR2, per the germline V gene, are MDHEN and SYDVKM. The method was 5' RACE. Sequencing was performed on an Illumina HiSeq 2500. A second roughly 7 to 12 cycle PCR used a sample-barcoded 5' primer and a J-beta primer mix. A unique molecular identifier was introduced onto each TCR beta cDNA molecule by a template-switch 5' adaptor carrying 12 random nucleotides. At least 3 million CDR3-containing paired-end reads were obtained from each sample. All of the RNA was converted into first-strand cDNA using the Mint cDNA synthesis kit, with a TRBC-specific oligonucleotide serving as the primer. Following uracil-DNA glycosylase treatment, a first 18-cycle PCR with universal primers M1SS and BC2_uni_R was performed on all cDNA. In the paper's pipeline: For normalization, 1 million high-quality reads, each with a distinct molecular identifier, were randomly selected from each sample. Instead of being binned into consensus sequences, reads with shared molecular identifiers were discarded. CDR3 identification, clonotype clustering and error correction used MiTCR with a Q25 quality threshold and the strictest error-elimination algorithm. Lower-bound total TCR beta diversity was estimated with a nonparametric unseen species model using Euler transformation. TCRdb took the public reads, trimmed them with fastp at Q25, ran MiXCR for clone calling and kept in-frame beta chains. Each CDR3 protein gets just one entry, which takes the most common genes and DNA from the rows behind it. In this record, the V and J calls reflect TCRdb's handling and not the investigators' own analysis. In this sample the table shows 800,000 to 950,000 distinct CDR3 sequences, around 48% of which occur a single time. Jointly, the top ten make up 13% of the sample.

Systemically healthy Caucasian individuals from Russia, roughly 40 in total and aged roughly 6 to 90 years, were included as donors. Each donor gave about 9.2 milliliters of peripheral blood, drawn into EDTA-treated Vacutainer tubes. Ficoll-Paque density-gradient centrifugation was used to isolate PBMCs, with at least 7 million obtained per sample. Total RNA was extracted from PBMCs with Trizol reagent, with at least 5 micrograms obtained per sample. Naive CD45RAhigh/CD27high T cell percentages were measured by flow cytometry on a PBMC aliquot from every donor. The source of this sequence is a man younger than 45 in good health. The chain uses TRBV28 and TRBJ2-3; the D region possibly corresponds to TRBD1 (6 bases align). The sample consisted of blood. The CDR3: CASSSGQIDTQYF. The DNA reads as follows: TGTGCCAGCAGTTCTGGACAGATAGATACGCAGTATTTT. The full variable domain, with segments outside the CDR3 supplied by the reference TRBV28 and TRBJ2-3 proteins, appears as DVKVTQSSRYLVKRTGEKVFLECVQDMDHENMFWYRQDPGLGLRLIYFSYDVKMKEKGDIPEGYSVSREKKERFSLILESASTNQTSMYLCASSSGQIDTQYFGPGTRLTVL.